Listed below are T cell receptor beta chains from one sample, sequenced in a study of cytomegalovirus exposure and HLA in healthy donors. Sequencing used immunoSEQ multiplex PCR; TCRdb keeps in-frame clones, though not all of them. The table has 180,000 or so clones, about 80% seen once; the top ten hold about 2.5%. Sequencing was carried out using PBMCs. The receptors shown here come from a woman aged 45 to 65 in good health and CMV-seronegative. Each CDR3 is given without its conserved first and last residue.

j_call: TRBJ2-2; v_call: TRBV5-8; cdr3_aa: ASSLGLAGVNGELF
j_call: TRBJ2-3; v_call: TRBV5-1; cdr3_aa: ASTPGQGGLTQY
j_call: TRBJ2-3; v_call: TRBV11-3; cdr3_aa: ASSRLAGVRDTQY
j_call: TRBJ1-5; v_call: TRBV19; cdr3_aa: ASKGAYSNQPQH
j_call: TRBJ2-2; v_call: TRBV11-2; cdr3_aa: ASSKDRGGTGELF
j_call: TRBJ2-2; v_call: TRBV10-2; cdr3_aa: ATLAGFWAGELF
j_call: TRBJ1-4; v_call: TRBV5-1; cdr3_aa: ASSLSQSVSNEKLF
j_call: TRBJ2-4; v_call: TRBV14; cdr3_aa: ASSRLSGVNIQY
j_call: TRBJ1-1; v_call: TRBV27; cdr3_aa: ASSLRVAADTEAF
j_call: TRBJ2-2; v_call: TRBV10-3; cdr3_aa: AISGGRQNTGELF